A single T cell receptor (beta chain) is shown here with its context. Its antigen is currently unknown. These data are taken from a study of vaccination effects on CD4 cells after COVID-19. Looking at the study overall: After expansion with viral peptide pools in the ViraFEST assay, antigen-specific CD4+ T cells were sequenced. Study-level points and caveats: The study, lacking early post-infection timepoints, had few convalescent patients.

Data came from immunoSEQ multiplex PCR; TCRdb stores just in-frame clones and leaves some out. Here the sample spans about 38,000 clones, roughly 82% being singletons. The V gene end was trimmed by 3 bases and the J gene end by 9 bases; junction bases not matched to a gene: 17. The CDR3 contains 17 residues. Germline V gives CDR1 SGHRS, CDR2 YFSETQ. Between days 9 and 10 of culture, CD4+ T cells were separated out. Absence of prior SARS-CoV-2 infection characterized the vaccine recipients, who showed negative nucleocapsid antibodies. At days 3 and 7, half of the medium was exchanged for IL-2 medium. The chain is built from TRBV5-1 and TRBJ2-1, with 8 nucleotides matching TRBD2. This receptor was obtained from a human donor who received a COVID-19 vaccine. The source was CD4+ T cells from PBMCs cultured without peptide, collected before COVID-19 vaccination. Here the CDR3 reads CASSSVVFRGGHSEQFF. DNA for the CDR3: TGCGCCAGCAGCTCGGTGGTCTTCCGGGGGGGCCATAGTGAGCAGTTCTTC.